This TCR beta chain is drawn from a study of identical twins. In TCRdb, the 5' RACE reads were re-called with MiXCR into one record per CDR3 protein. The sample consists of 690,000 or so distinct CDR3 sequences, approximately 9% of them appearing once. The CDR3 runs to 17 residues. V was shortened by 6 bases and J by 2 bases, with 17 bases between the two germline ends. CDR1 and CDR2 (germline): MDHEN, SYDVKM. The same specimen was also included in a second study, on yellow fever vaccine responses in identical twins.

This chain connects TRBV28 to TRBJ2-6; D is perhaps TRBD1 (6 bases). Sequenced material: PBMCs. The receptor comes from a young woman in good health. The CDR3 here is CASSPQQGSPGANVLTF. CDR3 DNA sequence: TGTGCCAGCAGCCCACAACAGGGATCCCCTGGGGCCAACGTCCTGACTTTC.